This section outlines one T cell receptor beta chain sequence together with its context. Its specificity is unknown. One junction end disagrees with the germline gene, perhaps due to a read error. This entry is derived from a study of cytomegalovirus exposure and HLA in healthy donors. Study at large: HLA-typed donors contributed approximately 92 million unique TCRs, which were held in an early data release.

This PCR relied on a set of 60 Vbeta primers and 13 Jbeta primers. Libraries were prepared by immunoSEQ multiplex PCR; TCRdb keeps only in-frame clonotypes and omits some of them. The top ten hold 2.4% of the sample, which has about 140,000 clones, roughly 74% seen once. CDR3 size: 16 residues. Per the germline V gene, CDR1 is SEHNR and CDR2 is FQNEAQ (reference sequence). Study-wide results and limits: According to the study, around 150 TCR beta chains were cytomegalovirus-associated.

Participants comprised healthy donors of bone marrow. The sequence derives from a woman aged 18-29 years in good health and CMV-seropositive. The chain carries TRBV7-9 and TRBJ2-7; TRBD2 matches at 9 bases. The source material was PBMCs. The CDR3 region is CSSSLSMRGGSYEQYF. For the CDR3, the DNA is TGTTCCAGCAGCTTATCTATGCGGGGGGGGTCCTACGAGCAGTACTTC. The entire variable domain, with the rest obtained from reference TRBV7-9 and TRBJ2-7, is as follows: DTGVSQNPRHKITKRGQNVTFRCDPISEHNRLYWYRQTLGQGPEFLTYFQNEAQLEKSRLLSDRFSAERPKGSFSTLEIQRTEQGDSAMYLCSSSLSMRGGSYEQYFGPGTRLTVT.